The 13 T cell receptor beta chains below all came from one sample that was sequenced in a study of human T cells and chemical hapten exposure. TCRdb itself ran the RACE reads through MiXCR, one entry per CDR3 protein. The sample has 150,000 to 200,000 distinct CDR3 sequences; approximately 15% are singletons. Time point in this sample: patch test 1, 2 weeks after DPC sensitization. Treatment of the sample: therapeutic diphenylcyclopropenone sensitization with weekly scalp DPC. Material: whole blood, obtained in connection with sensitization to the hapten diphenylcyclopropenone (DPC). All receptors come from a woman in her twenties or thirties with alopecia areata. Some clones in this sample may be carry-over from other donors' samples.

This clonotype was seen a few times. V gene TRBV6-2 or TRBV6-3 combines with J gene TRBJ1-2, with D perhaps TRBD1 (5 bases). Looked up from germline, CDR1 is MNHEY and CDR2 is SVGEGT. V was shortened by 5 bases and J by 4 bases, with 11 bases between the two germline ends. The CDR3 loop spans 13 amino acids. CDR3 bases: TGTGCCAGCAGTCCGACAGTCCTCTATGGCTACACCTTC. Translating gives CASSPTVLYGYTF.

This clonotype was detected a few times. The genes are TRBV4-2 and TRBJ1-6, with D possibly being TRBD1 (5 bases). This CDR3 is built from 17 residues. Trimming took 4 bases from V and 5 from J, leaving 18 bases between them. Germline assignment: CDR1 LGHNA and CDR2 YNFKEQ. CDR3 protein: CASSRPWGLGDNSPLHF. DNA of the CDR3: TGTGCCAGCAGCCGCCCGTGGGGGTTGGGCGATAATTCACCCCTCCACTTT.

There are a few counts of this clonotype. The chain has TRBV6-2 or TRBV6-3 and TRBJ2-7; maybe TRBD2 (7 bases). Trimming left V 5 bases short and J 6 bases short, with 20 bases between. CDR1 is MNHEY, CDR2 SVGEGT, per germline. The CDR3 has 15 amino acids. CDR3 sequence: CASSLLPGAGAEQYF. CDR3 DNA: TGTGCCAGCAGTCTCCTCCCGGGTGCGGGGGCCGAGCAGTACTTC.

The chain employs TRBV28 and TRBJ2-7; 8 nucleotides line up with TRBD1. The CDR3 has 16 amino acids. Trimming took 4 bases from V and 0 from J; bases not matched to a gene: 8. Germline V CDR1 and CDR2: MDHEN, SYDVKM. The CDR3 sequence is CASSSIGQGSSYEQYF. In DNA, the CDR3 is TGTGCCAGCAGTTCCATAGGACAGGGATCCTCCTACGAGCAGTACTTC.

The rearrangement links TRBV28 to TRBJ1-2; D may be TRBD1 (5 bases). Germline V gene lookup returns CDR1 MDHEN and CDR2 SYDVKM. This CDR3 spans 12 amino acids. The V and J ends lost 8 bases and 4 bases respectively, with 11 bases between them. In DNA, the CDR3 is TGTGCCAGCGTGGAGGGGTCCTATGGCTACACCTTC. Protein product: CASVEGSYGYTF.

The table lists this clonotype with a few counts. The CDR3 DNA sequence: TGTGCCAGCAGTGACCCCACCGCAACTAATGAAAAACTGTTTTTT. This translates into CASSDPTATNEKLFF. The chain combines TRBV28 with TRBJ1-4; D is unclear. The CDR3 sequence is 15 residues long. Trimming shortened V by 5 bases and J by 0 bases, and 10 bases separated the two germline ends. CDR1 MDHEN and CDR2 SYDVKM come from the germline V gene.

V is TRBV5-5 and J is TRBJ1-2; D is undetermined. CDR3 length: 13 amino acids. Germline V lookup: CDR1 SGHKS, CDR2 YYEKEE (reference sequence). Between the trimmed V and J ends, which lost 4 bases and 6 bases, there was a span of 13 bases. The CDR3 DNA reads as TGTGCCAGCAGCCCGAGGTCGGGGAATGGCTACACCTTC. It translates to CASSPRSGNGYTF.

This clonotype was picked up a small number of times. The chain is built from TRBV6-2 or TRBV6-3 and TRBJ1-5; 8 nucleotides match TRBD1. With 2 bases clipped from V and 7 bases from J, the junction kept 1 base outside the gene matches. Germline values: CDR1 MNHEY, CDR2 SVGEGT. The CDR3 has 13 residues. The CDR3 is CASSYGQGQPQHF. Here the CDR3 DNA reads TGTGCCAGCAGTTACGGACAGGGCCAGCCCCAGCATTTT.

This rearrangement joins TRBV20-1 to TRBJ2-3; 10 positions match TRBD1. CDR3 length equals 15 residues. V lost 3 bases, J lost 5 bases, and 8 bases stayed unmatched. Per germline, CDR1 DFQATT and CDR2 SNEGSKA (reference sequence). DNA of the CDR3: TGCAGTGCTAGGGTCGGGACAGGGGTTGTAGATACGCAGTATTTT. Protein product: CSARVGTGVVDTQYF.

This clonotype has just a few counts. The chain combines TRBV7-3 with TRBJ2-1, with 7 bases lining up with TRBD1. CDR1 SGHTA and CDR2 FQGTGA come from the germline V gene. V lost 5 bases and J lost 6; bases outside the gene matches: 13. There are 16 residues in the CDR3. As DNA, the CDR3 is TGTGCCAGCAGCGCGAAAACAGGGGTCGCCGGCAATGAGCAGTTCTTC. It yields the protein CASSAKTGVAGNEQFF.

The V call is TRBV29-1, the J call TRBJ2-1, with D possibly TRBD2 on 5 matching bases. Trimming cost V 2 bases and J 3 bases, with 11 bases left between them. The CDR3 has 14 residues. CDR1 SQVTM and CDR2 ANQGSEA come from the germline V gene. The CDR3 here is CSVEILAVYNEQFF. In DNA, the CDR3 is TGCAGCGTTGAAATCCTAGCAGTCTACAATGAGCAGTTCTTC.

This clonotype was found a few times. This rearrangement joins TRBV5-1 to TRBJ1-4, with 7 bases fitting TRBD1. CDR1 and CDR2 from the germline V gene are SGHRS and YFSETQ. Losses at the gene ends were 5 bases for V and 8 bases for J; bases not matched to a gene: 9. CDR3 length: 14 residues. The CDR3 is CASREGQTGEKLFF. The CDR3 nucleotides are TGCGCCAGCAGAGAGGGACAGACGGGCGAAAAACTGTTTTTT.

The chain is built from TRBV18 and TRBJ2-3, with D unclear. Trimming took off 5 bases at V and 1 base at J, with 10 bases between the two ends. CDR3 length: 14 residues. Germline lookup yields CDR1 KGHSH and CDR2 LQKENI. The CDR3 nucleotides are TGTGCCAGCTCATCGGAGTCAGGCACAGATACGCAGTATTTT. It is translated as CASSSESGTDTQYF.